Listed below are T cell receptor beta chains from one sample, sequenced in a study of blood T cell repertoires in COVID-19. Produced via immunoSEQ multiplex PCR; TCRdb's table is partial and in-frame only. The data hold approximately 530,000 clones, with 70% to 90% observed a single time. Sequenced material: peripheral blood. The origin of the receptors is a woman in her 50s with COVID-19, enrolled during active disease. Both conserved end residues are part of each CDR3. The D gene is left open where the match is weak. Clone size, where shown, is once, few, many, or a class for clones that have expanded.

TRBD1 NA 13 TRBJ1-4 TRBV6-5 TGTGCCAGCAGGGACAGGGTAGGAGAAAAACTGTTTTTT CASRDRVGEKLFF
NA NA 16 TRBJ2-2 TRBV6-1 TGTGCCAGCAGTGAATTATGGGGACTTCCCACCGGGGAGCTGTTTTTT CASSELWGLPTGELFF
TRBD1 NA 16 TRBJ1-1 TRBV5-6 TGTGCCAGCAGCTTCCCGGTGACAGGGACGAGCACTGAAGCTTTCTTT CASSFPVTGTSTEAFF
NA NA 15 TRBJ2-7 TRBV5-6 TGTGCCAGCAGCTTATTCCGGGACACCGCCTACGAGCAGTACTTC CASSLFRDTAYEQYF
NA NA 16 TRBJ2-1 TRBV4-1 TGCGCCAGCAGCCTACTATGGGGGCACTCTAACAATGAGCAGTTCTTC CASSLLWGHSNNEQFF
NA NA 13 TRBJ2-4 TRBV7-2 TGTGCCAGCAGCCCGGGGGTCAAAAACATTCAGTACTTC CASSPGVKNIQYF
NA NA 14 TRBJ2-2 TRBV9 TGTGCCAGCAGCGTAGTTCGGAACACCGGGGAGCTGTTTTTT CASSVVRNTGELFF
NA NA 12 TRBJ1-5 TRBV5-5 TGTGCCAGCAGCTTGGACATGCAGCCCCAGCATTTT CASSLDMQPQHF
TRBD1 NA 14 TRBJ1-6 TRBV2 TGTGCCAGCAGTGAATGGGACAGGGATTCACCCCTCCACTTT CASSEWDRDSPLHF
NA NA 15 TRBJ2-7 TRBV23-1 TGCGCCAGCAGTCAATTTTGCGGGGATGGAGGCGAGCAGTACTTC CASSQFCGDGGEQYF
NA NA 14 TRBJ2-1 TRBV30 TGTGCCTGGAGTTGGGGGGGCGCGGGAAATGAGCAGTTCTTC CAWSWGGAGNEQFF
NA few 15 TRBJ1-1 TRBV9 TGTGCCAGCAGCGTAGCAGGACAACTGAACACTGAAGCTTTCTTT CASSVAGQLNTEAFF
NA NA 14 TRBJ2-1 TRBV24-1 TGTGCCACCAGTGATTTTTACTCCTACAATGAGCAGTTCTTC CATSDFYSYNEQFF
TRBD1 NA 15 TRBJ2-7 TRBV19 TGTGCCAGTAAAAAGGAGCAGGGGGCGTCCTACGAGCAGTACTTC CASKKEQGASYEQYF
NA NA 16 TRBJ1-1 TRBV6-2/TRBV6-3 TGTGCCAGCAGTTACTCGGAAGCAGTGGGCCGGACTGAAGCTTTCTTT CASSYSEAVGRTEAFF